This is a list of T cell receptor beta chains from one sample in a study of a mutant IDH1 vaccine in newly diagnosed glioma. The method was immunoSEQ multiplex PCR; TCRdb's version includes in-frame clones alone and lacks a portion of them. Altogether 60,000 to 75,000 clones are present, about 83% being singletons, with the ten largest covering approximately 4.2%. Sequencing was performed on peripheral blood mononuclear cells (PBMCs), taken from a glioma patient treated with radiotherapy, temozolomide or both. These receptors were collected from a young woman with glioma. Some clones in this sample may be carry-over from other donors' samples. The CDR3 runs from the conserved cysteine through the conserved F or W. Each record gives: clone size, J gene, D gene, V gene, CDR3 protein, CDR3 DNA. The D gene is left open where the match is weak. Expanded clones are given a class, and other clones once, few, many or no size at all.

clone size: NA
J gene: TRBJ2-7
D gene: NA
V gene: TRBV29-1
CDR3 protein: CSVEDIYEQYF
CDR3 DNA: TGCAGCGTTGAGGATATCTACGAGCAGTACTTC

clone size: NA
J gene: TRBJ2-7
D gene: TRBD2
V gene: TRBV27
CDR3 protein: CASSSPGGIPPYEQYF
CDR3 DNA: TGTGCCAGCAGTTCCCCGGGGGGAATTCCCCCCTACGAGCAGTACTTC

clone size: NA
J gene: TRBJ2-2
D gene: NA
V gene: TRBV5-4
CDR3 protein: CASSTQGSGGELFF
CDR3 DNA: TGTGCCAGCTCCACCCAGGGCTCCGGGGGGGAGCTGTTTTTT

clone size: NA
J gene: TRBJ2-7
D gene: TRBD1
V gene: TRBV27
CDR3 protein: CASSSGQGRTYEQYF
CDR3 DNA: TGTGCCAGCAGTTCGGGACAGGGAAGAACCTACGAGCAGTACTTC

clone size: once
J gene: TRBJ1-3
D gene: NA
V gene: TRBV5-1
CDR3 protein: CASSLSGINSGNTIYF
CDR3 DNA: TGCGCCAGCAGCTTGAGCGGAATAAACTCTGGAAACACCATATATTTT

clone size: NA
J gene: TRBJ1-5
D gene: NA
V gene: TRBV2
CDR3 protein: CASRRDSNQPQHF
CDR3 DNA: TGTGCCAGCAGGCGGGATTCTAATCAGCCCCAGCATTTT

clone size: NA
J gene: TRBJ2-7
D gene: NA
V gene: TRBV15
CDR3 protein: CATSRDRLVGGAGQYF
CDR3 DNA: TGTGCCACCAGCAGAGATCGGTTGGTGGGGGGGGCCGGGCAGTACTTC

clone size: NA
J gene: TRBJ1-2
D gene: NA
V gene: TRBV19
CDR3 protein: CASGGSGREYLLGYTF
CDR3 DNA: TGTGCCAGTGGCGGGTCGGGGAGGGAATATCTTCTTGGCTACACCTTC

clone size: NA
J gene: TRBJ2-5
D gene: TRBD2
V gene: TRBV7-7
CDR3 protein: CASSGGKAGGVKETQYF
CDR3 DNA: TGTGCCAGCAGCGGTGGGAAAGCGGGGGGAGTAAAAGAGACCCAGTACTTC

clone size: NA
J gene: TRBJ1-5
D gene: NA
V gene: TRBV7-2
CDR3 protein: CASSLFPSEPQHF
CDR3 DNA: TGTGCCAGCAGCTTATTCCCCTCAGAGCCCCAGCATTTT

clone size: few
J gene: TRBJ1-1
D gene: TRBD1
V gene: TRBV9
CDR3 protein: CASSAGQEVTEAFF
CDR3 DNA: TGTGCCAGCAGCGCCGGACAGGAAGTCACTGAAGCTTTCTTT

clone size: NA
J gene: TRBJ2-7
D gene: NA
V gene: TRBV19
CDR3 protein: CASSMRDREQYF
CDR3 DNA: TGTGCCAGTAGTATGCGGGACCGCGAGCAGTACTTC

clone size: once
J gene: TRBJ2-2
D gene: TRBD1
V gene: TRBV14
CDR3 protein: CASGGTGVYTGELFF
CDR3 DNA: TGTGCCAGCGGTGGGACAGGGGTATACACCGGGGAGCTGTTTTTT

clone size: NA
J gene: TRBJ2-1
D gene: NA
V gene: TRBV25-1
CDR3 protein: CASSEEGNEQFF
CDR3 DNA: TGTGCCAGCAGTGAGGAAGGGAATGAGCAGTTCTTC

clone size: NA
J gene: TRBJ1-2
D gene: TRBD1
V gene: TRBV30
CDR3 protein: CAWIIQGGGYTF
CDR3 DNA: TGTGCCTGGATTATACAGGGGGGAGGCTACACCTTC

clone size: NA
J gene: TRBJ2-1
D gene: NA
V gene: TRBV6-4
CDR3 protein: CASSDSRARSYNEQFF
CDR3 DNA: TGTGCCAGCAGTGACTCGCGAGCCCGCTCCTACAATGAGCAGTTCTTC

clone size: NA
J gene: TRBJ1-1
D gene: NA
V gene: TRBV13
CDR3 protein: CASSSLRETEAFF
CDR3 DNA: TGTGCCAGCAGCTCCCTCAGGGAAACTGAAGCTTTCTTT

clone size: NA
J gene: TRBJ2-2
D gene: TRBD2
V gene: TRBV19
CDR3 protein: CASSPAGVNGELFF
CDR3 DNA: TGTGCCAGTAGTCCGGCGGGGGTGAACGGGGAGCTGTTTTTT

clone size: NA
J gene: TRBJ2-7
D gene: TRBD2
V gene: TRBV19
CDR3 protein: CASGGGIPYEQYF
CDR3 DNA: TGTGCCAGTGGGGGGGGGATTCCCTACGAGCAGTACTTC

clone size: NA
J gene: TRBJ1-6
D gene: NA
V gene: TRBV2
CDR3 protein: CASIGRAGDSPLHF
CDR3 DNA: TGTGCCAGCATCGGGAGGGCAGGGGATTCACCCCTCCACTTT

clone size: NA
J gene: TRBJ1-3
D gene: NA
V gene: TRBV19
CDR3 protein: CASFQGVGNTIYF
CDR3 DNA: TGTGCCAGTTTCCAGGGTGTAGGAAACACCATATATTTT

clone size: NA
J gene: TRBJ2-4
D gene: NA
V gene: TRBV19
CDR3 protein: CASSIGAKNIQYF
CDR3 DNA: TGTGCCAGTAGTATCGGTGCCAAAAACATTCAGTACTTC

clone size: NA
J gene: TRBJ1-2
D gene: NA
V gene: TRBV25-1
CDR3 protein: CASSEWWLAGEDDGYTF
CDR3 DNA: TGTGCCAGCAGTGAATGGTGGTTGGCAGGGGAAGACGATGGCTACACCTTC

clone size: NA
J gene: TRBJ2-1
D gene: TRBD2
V gene: TRBV9
CDR3 protein: CASSPSLHSGGSEQFF
CDR3 DNA: TGTGCCAGCAGCCCAAGTCTCCATTCGGGGGGGAGTGAGCAGTTCTTC

clone size: NA
J gene: TRBJ1-2
D gene: TRBD1
V gene: TRBV2
CDR3 protein: CASSDGTGGNYGYTF
CDR3 DNA: TGTGCCAGCAGTGACGGGACAGGGGGCAACTATGGCTACACCTTC

clone size: NA
J gene: TRBJ2-3
D gene: NA
V gene: TRBV6-5
CDR3 protein: CASSYGPRGAGAQYF
CDR3 DNA: TGTGCCAGCAGTTACGGGCCAAGGGGAGCGGGTGCGCAGTATTTT

clone size: NA
J gene: TRBJ2-7
D gene: NA
V gene: TRBV5-1
CDR3 protein: CASSLTPYEQYF
CDR3 DNA: TGCGCCAGCAGCTTGACCCCCTACGAGCAGTACTTC

clone size: NA
J gene: TRBJ2-1
D gene: NA
V gene: TRBV10-3
CDR3 protein: CAISVTGQNNEQFF
CDR3 DNA: TGTGCCATCAGTGTGACTGGACAGAACAATGAGCAGTTCTTC

clone size: once
J gene: TRBJ2-1
D gene: NA
V gene: TRBV7-2
CDR3 protein: CASSYTGYNEQFF
CDR3 DNA: TGTGCCAGCAGCTACACAGGGTACAATGAGCAGTTCTTC

clone size: NA
J gene: TRBJ1-6
D gene: NA
V gene: TRBV6-1
CDR3 protein: CASSEGHNNSPLHF
CDR3 DNA: TGTGCCAGCAGTGAGGGGCATAATAATTCACCCCTCCACTTT

clone size: NA
J gene: TRBJ1-2
D gene: NA
V gene: TRBV29-1
CDR3 protein: CSVEEFRGSEGYGYTF
CDR3 DNA: TGCAGCGTTGAAGAATTCCGGGGGTCTGAAGGCTATGGCTACACCTTC

clone size: NA
J gene: TRBJ1-5
D gene: NA
V gene: TRBV19
CDR3 protein: CASSIRAGGSQPQHF
CDR3 DNA: TGTGCCAGTAGTATTCGGGCAGGAGGGTCCCAGCCCCAGCATTTT

clone size: NA
J gene: TRBJ1-5
D gene: NA
V gene: TRBV19
CDR3 protein: CASSIEQGNSNQPQHF
CDR3 DNA: TGTGCCAGTAGTATTGAACAGGGTAACAGCAATCAGCCCCAGCATTTT

clone size: NA
J gene: TRBJ2-1
D gene: TRBD2
V gene: TRBV11-2
CDR3 protein: CASSLEAGGNNEQFF
CDR3 DNA: TGTGCCAGCAGCTTAGAAGCGGGAGGGAACAATGAGCAGTTCTTC

clone size: NA
J gene: TRBJ2-3
D gene: NA
V gene: TRBV10-3
CDR3 protein: CAISEETGLFTDTQYF
CDR3 DNA: TGTGCCATCAGTGAAGAGACAGGCCTATTCACAGATACGCAGTATTTT

clone size: once
J gene: TRBJ2-7
D gene: NA
V gene: TRBV6-5
CDR3 protein: CASSYGQGGYEQYF
CDR3 DNA: TGTGCCAGCAGTTACGGGCAGGGGGGCTACGAGCAGTACTTC

clone size: NA
J gene: TRBJ2-3
D gene: NA
V gene: TRBV25-1
CDR3 protein: CASGGPRGRTDTQYF
CDR3 DNA: TGTGCCAGCGGAGGCCCCAGGGGTAGGACAGATACGCAGTATTTT

clone size: NA
J gene: TRBJ1-2
D gene: NA
V gene: TRBV5-1
CDR3 protein: CASSSWRDGRGAHTYGYTF
CDR3 DNA: TGCGCCAGCAGCTCCTGGCGTGACGGGCGGGGGGCGCACACCTATGGCTACACCTTC

clone size: NA
J gene: TRBJ2-2
D gene: TRBD1
V gene: TRBV5-1
CDR3 protein: CASSFRNPGGHTGELFF
CDR3 DNA: TGCGCCAGCAGCTTCCGAAACCCAGGGGGTCACACCGGGGAGCTGTTTTTT